This T cell receptor beta chain is from a study of blood T cell repertoires in COVID-19. V gave up 3 bases and J gave up 2 bases, with 10 bases separating them. CDR1 and CDR2 from the germline V gene are MDHEN and SYDVKM. The CDR3 runs to 15 residues. Assay: immunoSEQ multiplex PCR; the TCRdb copy retains only in-frame clones and omits some. The sample shows over 150,000 clones, 75% to 85% of them seen only once. The chain couples TRBV28 to TRBJ2-2; D is unclear. This clonotype was sampled from a human donor in a cohort sampled during active COVID-19. Source material: peripheral blood. The DNA of the CDR3 is TGTGCCAGCAGTTTGTTGGGCCATAACACCGGGGAGCTGTTTTTT. Translating gives CASSLLGHNTGELFF.